Presented here are 11 T cell receptor beta chains from one specimen sequenced in a study of technical replicates of blood from several donors. The data were produced by immunoSEQ multiplex PCR, yet TCRdb's version contains in-frame clones alone and is incomplete. The table lists some 87,000 clones, 97% of them singletons. Sequencing was performed on T cells isolated from PBMCs. Receptors were obtained from a human donor in good health.

The chain links TRBV4-2 to TRBJ1-1, with a weak D call TRBD1 (6 bases). The CDR3 totals 19 residues. Trimming left V 4 bases short and J 1 base short, with 25 bases between. Looked up from germline, CDR1 is LGHNA and CDR2 is YNFKEQ. The CDR3 DNA reads TGTGCCAGCAGCCTCCCCCCTCCCGGGACCCCCAGGGGGAACACTGAAGCTTTCTTT. As protein: CASSLPPPGTPRGNTEAFF.

The chain employs TRBV5-6 and TRBJ1-1, with D possibly TRBD1 on 5 matching bases. Trimming left V 0 bases short and J 11 bases short, with 11 bases between. Germline values: CDR1 SGHDT, CDR2 YYEEEE. This CDR3 spans 12 amino acids. CDR3 coding DNA: TGTGCCAGCAGCTTGGGACAGAGTGAGGCTTTCTTT. Protein: CASSLGQSEAFF. Full variable domain (rest looked up from reference TRBV5-6 and TRBJ1-1): DAGVTQSPTHLIKTRGQQVTLRCSPKSGHDTVSWYQQALGQGPQFIFQYYEEEERQRGNFPDRFSGHQFPNYSSELNVNALLLGDSALYLCASSLGQSEAFFGQGTRLTVV.

V and J are TRBV28 and TRBJ1-5; perhaps TRBD1 as D (6 bases). Trimming removed 5 bases at V and 3 bases at J, with 11 bases between. Germline CDR1 reads MDHEN; CDR2 reads SYDVKM. This CDR3 region has 14 residues. The CDR3 loop is CASSRGSVNQPQHF. As DNA, the CDR3 is TGTGCCAGCAGTAGGGGGTCGGTCAATCAGCCCCAGCATTTT. Based on the CDR3 plus reference TRBV28 and TRBJ1-5, the full variable domain is DVKVTQSSRYLVKRTGEKVFLECVQDMDHENMFWYRQDPGLGLRLIYFSYDVKMKEKGDIPEGYSVSREKKERFSLILESASTNQTSMYLCASSRGSVNQPQHFGDGTRLSIL.

The chain joins TRBV9 to TRBJ2-7, with TRBD2 as a possible D gene (5 bases). CDR3 length: 15 residues. Looked up from germline, CDR1 is SGDLS and CDR2 is YYNGEE. Trimming shortened V by 0 bases and J by 3 bases, and 13 bases separated the two germline ends. The CDR3 DNA follows: TGTGCCAGCAGCGTAGAGCCAGCGGCCCACTACGAGCAGTACTTC. Translating gives CASSVEPAAHYEQYF. Supplemented by reference TRBV9 and TRBJ2-7, the full variable domain reads DSGVTQTPKHLITATGQRVTLRCSPRSGDLSVYWYQQSLDQGLQFLIQYYNGEERAKGNILERFSAQQFPDLHSELNLSSLELGDSALYFCASSVEPAAHYEQYFGPGTRLTVT.

The J gene is TRBJ1-2, the V gene TRBV30, with unresolved D. CDR1 is GTSNPN, CDR2 SVGIG, per germline (reference sequence). V dropped 1 base and J dropped 5 bases, with 11 bases sitting between them. The CDR3 is 13 amino acids. CDR3 protein: CAWSGEGRYGYTF. CDR3 nucleotides: TGTGCCTGGAGTGGGGAAGGGAGGTATGGCTACACCTTC.

This sequence joins TRBV11-2 and TRBJ2-7; 9 positions agree with TRBD1. Germline-derived CDR1 and CDR2 are SGHAT and FQNNGV. The CDR3 spans 18 residues. The V segment lost 5 bases and the J segment 0 bases; nucleotides outside the gene matches: 14. The CDR3: CASSERQGGFFNSYEQYF. The CDR3 region has the DNA TGTGCCAGCAGCGAAAGACAGGGGGGCTTTTTCAACTCCTACGAGCAGTACTTC. Full variable domain (remainder filled in from reference TRBV11-2 and TRBJ2-7): EAGVAQSPRYKIIEKRQSVAFWCNPISGHATLYWYQQILGQGPKLLIQFQNNGVVDDSQLPKDRFSAERLKGVDSTLKIQPAKLEDSAVYLCASSERQGGFFNSYEQYFGPGTRLTVT.

The chain has TRBV28 and TRBJ1-2, with D perhaps matching TRBD1 (5 bases). The V end was cut by 6 bases, the J end by 7 bases, with 15 bases between. Germline lookup yields CDR1 MDHEN and CDR2 SYDVKM. The CDR3 covers 13 residues. The CDR3 DNA is TGTGCCAGCAGCCCAGCAGGGTCCCGTGGCTACACCTTC. It codes for CASSPAGSRGYTF.

The V call is TRBV28, the J call TRBJ1-4; TRBD1 matches 10 bases. The CDR3 has 15 amino acids. J lost 5 bases, V lost 5 bases, and 5 bases had no gene match. Germline assignment: CDR1 MDHEN and CDR2 SYDVKM. CDR3 nucleotides: TGTGCCAGCAGTCGTCCGGGACAGGGGAATGAAAAACTGTTTTTT. It translates to CASSRPGQGNEKLFF.

V gene TRBV5-1 combines with J gene TRBJ1-1; 7 nucleotides match TRBD1. This CDR3 region has 14 residues. V gave up 3 bases and J gave up 3 bases; unmatched junction bases: 5. Per the germline V gene, CDR1 is SGHRS and CDR2 is YFSETQ. The CDR3 nucleotides read TGCGCCAGCAGCTCAACAGGGGTGGACACTGAAGCTTTCTTT. Protein sequence: CASSSTGVDTEAFF. The complete variable domain, with remaining parts taken from reference TRBV5-1 and TRBJ1-1, reads KAGVTQTPRYLIKTRGQQVTLSCSPISGHRSVSWYQQTPGQGLQFLFEYFSETQRNKGNFPGRFSGRQFSNSRSEMNVSTLELGDSALYLCASSSTGVDTEAFFGQGTRLTVV.

This clone appeared a single time. V and J are TRBV12-5 and TRBJ2-3, with 9 bases that match TRBD2. The germline CDR1 and CDR2 sequences are LGHNT and FRNRAP. The ends lost 6 bases at V and 1 base at J; junction bases unmatched: 5. The CDR3 runs 15 residues. CDR3 protein: CASGRGGGRTDTQYF. CDR3 nucleotide sequence: TGTGCTAGTGGCCGCGGGGGGGGCCGCACAGATACGCAGTATTTT.

A single count supports this clone. The chain carries TRBV11-2 and TRBJ2-7; D is possibly TRBD2 (6 bases). Germline V gene data show CDR1 as SGHAT and CDR2 as FQNNGV. The V gene lost 1 base and the J gene lost 2 bases, with 24 bases spanning the gap. This CDR3 has 19 amino acids. The CDR3 loop reads CASSLGRFVGLAQTYEQYF. The CDR3 bases are TGTGCCAGCAGCTTAGGGCGCTTCGTGGGGCTAGCGCAGACCTACGAGCAGTACTTC.